This entry features one T cell receptor beta chain sequence. The antigen is unknown. This sample stems from a study of response to subunit inactivated influenza vaccine. Whole-study results and caveats: Authors suggested that a seasonal influenza vaccination recruits few new T cells each time.

From the RT-PCR reads, TCRdb called clonotypes with MiXCR, one entry per CDR3 protein. The table shows fewer than 350,000 distinct CDR3 sequences, with 20% to 25% occurring only once. Germline V gene lookup returns CDR1 SNHLY and CDR2 FYNNEI. The CDR3 extends over 14 amino acids. Trimming removed 6 bases at V and 5 bases at J, with 16 bases between. The starting material was PBMCs from blood, obtained approximately 20 months after vaccination. The sequence derives from a man in his fifties or sixties who received an inactivated influenza vaccine. This chain uses TRBV2 with TRBJ1-1; D is unresolved. The CDR3 DNA reads TGTGCCAGCAGGGTCGCGGTACCTTCTACTGAAGCTTTCTTT. Amino acids: CASRVAVPSTEAFF. The full variable domain, rest sourced from reference TRBV2 and TRBJ1-1, is EPEVTQTPSHQVTQMGQEVILRCVPISNHLYFYWYRQILGQKVEFLVSFYNNEISEKSEIFDDQFSVERPDGSNFTLKIRSTKLEDSAMYFCASRVAVPSTEAFFGQGTRLTVV.